This paragraph reports one T cell receptor (beta chain). Its specificity is not known. The conserved closing phenylalanine or tryptophan is absent in this CDR3, likely reflecting a read error. PCR used 60 Vbeta primers and 13 Jbeta primers. Repertoires were generated with immunoSEQ multiplex PCR, while TCRdb's copy carries only in-frame clones and drops some. Of some 110,000 clones in the sample, around 10% were seen once. This specimen comes from a study of cytomegalovirus exposure and HLA in healthy donors. The study sampled nominally healthy donors, though unrecorded immune exposures were likely. CDR1 is MNHEY, CDR2 SVGAGI, per germline. V lost 7 bases and J lost 1, with 16 bases in between. The length of the CDR3 is 15 residues. Notes on the study in general: Specific recognition of CMV antigens was confirmed in vitro for a few chains (all CMV-associated). Some public TCRs appeared in many individuals, while most sequences were rare.

The clonotype originates from a man aged 35 to 55 in good health and CMV-seropositive. The sequencing sample was made of PBMCs. This chain connects TRBV6-5 to TRBJ1-1; D is unclear. Here the CDR3 DNA reads TGTGCCAGCACCCCAGGACGGCCCGGGAACACTGAAGCTTTCGTT. As protein: CASTPGRPGNTEAFV.